This TCR beta chain appears in the sequencing data of a study of T cells in Graves' hyperthyroidism and ophthalmopathy. Amplified TCR beta CDR3 regions came from RNA transcripts. HTBI primers were employed in a first-round RT-PCR of the TCR CDR3. Via MiXCR, TCRdb re-called the multiplex PCR reads, giving one row per CDR3 protein. Altogether about 720,000 distinct CDR3 sequences are present, about 15% being singletons, with the ten largest covering roughly 8%. V shed 6 bases, J shed 3 bases, and the junction held 17 bases outside the gene matches. This CDR3 has 18 residues. The V gene's germline CDR1 is SEHNR and CDR2 FQNEAQ (reference sequence). This clonotype was seen repeatedly, ten times or more. The antigen remains unidentified. The study left out patients who had uncontrolled infection, other autoimmune disease, pregnancy or lactation. The source of the PBMCs was 8 to 10 ml of fresh peripheral blood.

Study-wide results and caveats: Blood also carried most thyroid clonotypes expanded above 0.001.

J is TRBJ2-7 and V is TRBV7-9, with 10 bases fitting TRBD1. This TCR came from a young man with Graves' hyperthyroidism. The specimen was blood. CDR3 bases: TGTGCCAGCAGTCACCGGGACAGGGGCTCGAGAGGGTTCTACGAGCAGTACTTC. This translates into CASSHRDRGSRGFYEQYF.